The subject of this entry is one T cell receptor beta chain. Antigen specificity is unknown. TCRdb keeps only in-frame clones here, not all; method: immunoSEQ multiplex PCR. The sample consists of fewer than 65,000 clones, more than 70% of them appearing once. The sample is drawn from a study of graft-versus-host responses after intestinal transplantation. Study at large: Anti-thymocyte globulin induction was given to all recipients, followed by tacrolimus and steroids for roughly three years.

Findings and limits, study-wide: High graft-versus-host to host-versus-graft T cell clonal ratios marked allografts of patients with graft-donor macrochimerism. HvG clone declines early post-transplant were associated with peak circulating GvH levels. Recipient marrow held GvH clones, some first seen in ileum or blood.

Germline CDR1 MNHNS, CDR2 SASEGT. The CDR3 totals 15 residues. V lost 7 bases to trimming and J lost 5 bases, with 18 bases between them. The receptor was isolated from a human donor who was the organ donor for an intestinal transplant. This chain links TRBV6-1 with TRBJ2-1; the D gene is possibly TRBD2 (6 bases). The input for sequencing was unstimulated CD4+ T cells sorted from spleen or lymph node cells, taken before transplant. CDR3 sequence: CASITSGWTNNEQFF. The CDR3 nucleotides read TGTGCCAGCATTACAAGCGGGTGGACGAACAATGAGCAGTTCTTC.